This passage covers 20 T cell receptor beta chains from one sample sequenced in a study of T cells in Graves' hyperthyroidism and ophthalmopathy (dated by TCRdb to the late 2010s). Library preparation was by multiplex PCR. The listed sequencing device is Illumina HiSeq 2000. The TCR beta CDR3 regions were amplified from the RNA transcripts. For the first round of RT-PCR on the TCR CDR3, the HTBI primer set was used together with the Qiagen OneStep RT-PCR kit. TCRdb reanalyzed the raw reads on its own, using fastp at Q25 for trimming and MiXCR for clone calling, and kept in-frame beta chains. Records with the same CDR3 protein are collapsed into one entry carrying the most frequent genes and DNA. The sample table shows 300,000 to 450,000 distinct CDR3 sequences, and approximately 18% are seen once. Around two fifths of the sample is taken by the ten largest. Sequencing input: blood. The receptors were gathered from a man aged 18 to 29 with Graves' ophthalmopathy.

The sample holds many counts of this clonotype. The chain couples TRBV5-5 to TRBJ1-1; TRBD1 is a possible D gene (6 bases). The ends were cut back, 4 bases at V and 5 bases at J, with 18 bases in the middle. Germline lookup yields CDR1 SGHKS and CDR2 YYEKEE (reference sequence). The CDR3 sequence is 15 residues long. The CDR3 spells CASSPGGGKRTEAFF. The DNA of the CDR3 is TGTGCCAGCAGCCCGGGAGGGGGGAAGAGGACTGAAGCTTTCTTT.

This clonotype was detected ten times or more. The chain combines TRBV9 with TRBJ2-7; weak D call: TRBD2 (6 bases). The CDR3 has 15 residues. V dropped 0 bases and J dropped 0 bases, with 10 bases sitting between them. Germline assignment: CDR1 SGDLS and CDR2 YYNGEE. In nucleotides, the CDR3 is TGTGCCAGCAGCGTAGGACTAGTTCCCTCCTACGAGCAGTACTTC. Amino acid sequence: CASSVGLVPSYEQYF.

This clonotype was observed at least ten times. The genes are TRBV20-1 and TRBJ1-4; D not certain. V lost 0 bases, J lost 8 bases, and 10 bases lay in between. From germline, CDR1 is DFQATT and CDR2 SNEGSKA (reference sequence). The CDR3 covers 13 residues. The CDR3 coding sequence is TGCAGTGCTAGAGATGGGCCCGGGGAAAAACTGTTTTTT. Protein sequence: CSARDGPGEKLFF.

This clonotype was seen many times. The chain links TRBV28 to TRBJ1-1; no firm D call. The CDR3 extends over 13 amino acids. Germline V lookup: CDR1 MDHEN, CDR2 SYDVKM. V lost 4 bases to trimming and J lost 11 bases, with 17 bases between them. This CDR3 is CASSSTDPPNAFF. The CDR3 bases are TGTGCCAGCAGTTCAACTGACCCGCCTAACGCTTTCTTT. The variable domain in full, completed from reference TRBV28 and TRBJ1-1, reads DVKVTQSSRYLVKRTGEKVFLECVQDMDHENMFWYRQDPGLGLRLIYFSYDVKMKEKGDIPEGYSVSREKKERFSLILESASTNQTSMYLCASSSTDPPNAFFGQGTRLTVV.

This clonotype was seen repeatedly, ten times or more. Written as DNA, the CDR3 is TGTGCCAGCGGGACTAGGAGGGAGACCCAGTACTTC. Protein sequence: CASGTRRETQYF. The V call is TRBV12-3 or TRBV12-4, the J call TRBJ2-5; 8 nucleotides align to TRBD2. Germline trimming cut 8 bases from V and 5 bases from J; bases unmatched to any gene: 4. The CDR3 is 12 residues long.

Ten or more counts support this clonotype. The CDR3 coding sequence is TGTGCCAGCAGTGAACGAGAGACCAGGGGAACCTACGAGCAGTACTTC. Protein product: CASSERETRGTYEQYF. The rearrangement joins TRBV6-1 to TRBJ2-7, with D possibly matching TRBD1 (6 bases). Looked up from germline, CDR1 is MNHNS and CDR2 is SASEGT. This CDR3 region has 16 residues. The V gene lost 2 bases and the J gene lost 2 bases, with 16 bases spanning the gap.

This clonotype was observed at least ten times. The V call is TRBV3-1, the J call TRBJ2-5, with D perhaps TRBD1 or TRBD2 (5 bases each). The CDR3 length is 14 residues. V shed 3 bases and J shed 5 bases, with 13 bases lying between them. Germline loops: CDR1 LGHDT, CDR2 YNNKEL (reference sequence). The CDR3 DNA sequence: TGTGCCAGCAGCCACACGCCCAGGGAGGAGACCCAGTACTTC. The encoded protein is CASSHTPREETQYF.

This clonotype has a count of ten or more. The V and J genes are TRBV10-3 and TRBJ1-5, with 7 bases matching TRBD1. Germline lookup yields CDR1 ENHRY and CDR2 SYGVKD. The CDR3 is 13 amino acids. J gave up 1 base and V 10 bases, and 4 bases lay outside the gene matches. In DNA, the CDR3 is TGTGCCACCGGACAGGAAAGCAATCAGCCCCAGCATTTT. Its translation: CATGQESNQPQHF.

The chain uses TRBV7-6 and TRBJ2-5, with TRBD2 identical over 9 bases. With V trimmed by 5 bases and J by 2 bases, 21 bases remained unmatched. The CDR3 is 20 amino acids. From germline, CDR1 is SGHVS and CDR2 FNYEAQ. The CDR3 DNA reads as TGTGCCAGCAGCCCCTACCCTGGGGGGCGGAGCGGGGGGCCACAAGAGACCCAGTACTTC. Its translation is CASSPYPGGRSGGPQETQYF.

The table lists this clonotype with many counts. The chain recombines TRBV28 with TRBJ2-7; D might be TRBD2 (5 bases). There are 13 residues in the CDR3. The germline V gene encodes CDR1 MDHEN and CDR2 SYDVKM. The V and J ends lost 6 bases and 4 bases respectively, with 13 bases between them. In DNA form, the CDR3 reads TGTGCCAGCAGCCCACACACGGGGTACGAGCAGTACTTC. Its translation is CASSPHTGYEQYF. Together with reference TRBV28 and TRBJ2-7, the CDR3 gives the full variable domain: DVKVTQSSRYLVKRTGEKVFLECVQDMDHENMFWYRQDPGLGLRLIYFSYDVKMKEKGDIPEGYSVSREKKERFSLILESASTNQTSMYLCASSPHTGYEQYFGPGTRLTVT.

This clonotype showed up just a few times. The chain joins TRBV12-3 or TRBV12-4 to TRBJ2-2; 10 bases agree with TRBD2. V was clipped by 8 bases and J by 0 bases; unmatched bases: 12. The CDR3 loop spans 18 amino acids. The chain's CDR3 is CASPRPASGGSNTGELFF. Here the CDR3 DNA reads TGTGCCAGCCCCCGCCCGGCTAGCGGGGGTTCGAACACCGGGGAGCTGTTTTTT.

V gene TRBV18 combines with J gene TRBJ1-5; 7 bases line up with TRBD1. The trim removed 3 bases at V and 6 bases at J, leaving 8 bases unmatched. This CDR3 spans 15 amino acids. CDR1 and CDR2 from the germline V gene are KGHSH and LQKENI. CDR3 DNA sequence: TGTGCCAGCTCACCCCAGGGGGAGGTAGGTCAGCCCCAGCATTTT. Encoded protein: CASSPQGEVGQPQHF.

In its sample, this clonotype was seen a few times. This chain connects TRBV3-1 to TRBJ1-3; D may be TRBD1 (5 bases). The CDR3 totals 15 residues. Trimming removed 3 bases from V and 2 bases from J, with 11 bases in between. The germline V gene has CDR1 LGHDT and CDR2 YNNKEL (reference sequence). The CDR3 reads CASSHPGEAGNTIYF. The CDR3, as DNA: TGTGCCAGCAGCCATCCGGGGGAAGCTGGAAACACCATATATTTT.

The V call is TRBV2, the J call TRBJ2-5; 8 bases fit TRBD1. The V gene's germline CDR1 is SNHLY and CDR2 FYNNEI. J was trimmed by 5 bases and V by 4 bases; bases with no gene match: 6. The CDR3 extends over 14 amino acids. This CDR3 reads CASSVAGGDETQYF. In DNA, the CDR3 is TGTGCCAGCAGTGTGGCAGGGGGCGACGAGACCCAGTACTTC.

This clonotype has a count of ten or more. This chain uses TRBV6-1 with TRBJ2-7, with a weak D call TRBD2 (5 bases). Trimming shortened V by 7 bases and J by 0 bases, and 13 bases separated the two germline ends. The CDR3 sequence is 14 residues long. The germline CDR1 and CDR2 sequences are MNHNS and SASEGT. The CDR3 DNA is TGTGCCAGCACCGGACTGAGGAGCTCCTACGAGCAGTACTTC. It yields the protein CASTGLRSSYEQYF.

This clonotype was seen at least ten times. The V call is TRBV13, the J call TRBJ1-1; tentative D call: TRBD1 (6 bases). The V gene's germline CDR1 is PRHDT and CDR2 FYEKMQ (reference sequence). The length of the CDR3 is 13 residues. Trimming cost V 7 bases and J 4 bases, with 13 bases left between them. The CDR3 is CASTQRGGTEAFF. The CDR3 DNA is TGTGCCAGCACCCAGCGAGGGGGCACTGAAGCTTTCTTT.

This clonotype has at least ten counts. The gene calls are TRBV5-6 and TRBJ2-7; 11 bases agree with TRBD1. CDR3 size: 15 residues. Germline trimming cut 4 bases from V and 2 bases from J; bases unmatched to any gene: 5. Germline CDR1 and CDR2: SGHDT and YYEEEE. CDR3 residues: CASSLPGQGAYEQYF. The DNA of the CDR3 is TGTGCCAGCAGCCTTCCGGGACAGGGGGCCTACGAGCAGTACTTC.

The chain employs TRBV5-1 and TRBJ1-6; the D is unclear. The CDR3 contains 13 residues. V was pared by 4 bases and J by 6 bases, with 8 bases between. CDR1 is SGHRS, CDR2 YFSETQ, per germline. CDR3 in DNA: TGCGCCAGCAGCCGAATGAGTAATTCACCCCTCCACTTT. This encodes CASSRMSNSPLHF.

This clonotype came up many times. Written as DNA, the CDR3 is TGTGCCAGCAGCCCCCCTCCGACAGGGTATGGCTATGGCTACACCTTC. Its translation is CASSPPPTGYGYGYTF. The chain links TRBV12-3 or TRBV12-4 to TRBJ1-2, with 7 bases lining up with TRBD1. The CDR3 totals 16 residues. V shed 6 bases and J 4 bases; nucleotides not matched to a gene: 14.

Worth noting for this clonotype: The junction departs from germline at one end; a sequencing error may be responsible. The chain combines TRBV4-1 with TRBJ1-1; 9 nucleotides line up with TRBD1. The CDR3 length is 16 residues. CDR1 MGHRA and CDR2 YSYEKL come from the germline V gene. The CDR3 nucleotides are TGTGCCAGCAGCCAACCCGGACAGGGGATACACACTGAAGCTTTCTTT. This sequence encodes CASSQPGQGIHTEAFF.